Below are 28 T cell receptor beta chains sequenced from a single sample in a study of T cell responses to AZD1222 COVID-19 vaccine. Only in-frame clones appear in the TCRdb table, and some are missing; sequencing was by immunoSEQ multiplex PCR. This table has 130,000 or so clones, about 89% appearing once. The source was peripheral blood, collected 28 days after the second dose of the MenACWY control vaccine. The receptors derive from an adult who received the MenACWY meningococcal vaccine as a control.

This chain connects TRBV7-2 to TRBJ2-7; D tentatively fits TRBD1 or TRBD2 (5 bases each). Germline-derived CDR1 and CDR2 are SGHTA and FQGNSA. The V and J ends lost 5 bases and 6 bases respectively, with 17 bases between them. The CDR3 extends over 14 amino acids. CDR3 region: CASSQGRPSTEQYF. CDR3 nucleotide sequence: TGTGCCAGCAGCCAGGGACGTCCGAGCACCGAGCAGTACTTC.

V usage is TRBV29-1 and J usage is TRBJ2-7; D may be TRBD1 (7 bases). The CDR3 has 12 amino acids. V was cut by 6 bases and J by 1 base, with 10 bases left in between. Germline V gene lookup returns CDR1 SQVTM and CDR2 ANQGSEA. CDR3 in amino acids: CSVQGGSYEQYF. The CDR3 bases are TGCAGCGTCCAGGGGGGTTCCTACGAGCAGTACTTC.

This clone appeared once. The rearrangement links TRBV5-6 to TRBJ1-4; the D gene is possibly TRBD1 (5 bases). The germline V gene encodes CDR1 SGHDT and CDR2 YYEEEE. The CDR3 loop spans 16 amino acids. Trimming stripped 0 bases from V and 0 bases from J, with 9 bases between. The CDR3 sequence: CASSLVTGSTNEKLFF. The CDR3 nucleotides are TGTGCCAGCAGCTTGGTAACAGGCTCAACTAATGAAAAACTGTTTTTT.

This sequence joins TRBV5-4 and TRBJ2-3; D unresolved. V was pared by 0 bases and J by 2 bases, with 10 bases between. This CDR3 spans 15 amino acids. Germline CDR1 is SGHNT and CDR2 is YYREEE (reference sequence). CDR3 region: CASSLDISDTDTQYF. The CDR3 DNA reads as TGTGCCAGCAGCTTGGACATTTCGGACACAGATACGCAGTATTTT.

J is TRBJ2-3 and V is TRBV2; TRBD2 might be the D (5 bases). The germline V gene has CDR1 SNHLY and CDR2 FYNNEI. V shed 6 bases and J shed 2 bases, with 18 bases lying between them. This CDR3 is 16 amino acids long. The CDR3 DNA reads as TGTGCCAGCAGAGCGGCTTTCGCGGGCGACACAGATACGCAGTATTTT. Translating it yields CASRAAFAGDTDTQYF.

The J gene is TRBJ1-1, the V gene TRBV12-3 or TRBV12-4; unclear D gene. The CDR3 totals 12 residues. Trimming removed 5 bases at V and 1 base at J, with 5 bases between. The chain's CDR3 is CASSPRNTEAFF. The CDR3 DNA sequence: TGTGCCAGCAGTCCCAGGAACACTGAAGCTTTCTTT.

The chain carries TRBV10-2 and TRBJ1-5, with no clear D. The V gene's germline CDR1 is WSHSY and CDR2 SAAADI. V lost 1 base and J lost 7, with 8 bases in between. The CDR3 consists of 13 residues. For the CDR3, the DNA is TGCGCCAGCAGTGAGTTCCGCTTCCAGCCCCAGCATTTT. It specifies CASSEFRFQPQHF.

The chain has TRBV29-1 and TRBJ2-2; D not resolved. The CDR3 is made up of 14 amino acids. The V gene lost 7 bases and the J gene lost 7 bases, with 19 bases spanning the gap. Germline values: CDR1 SQVTM, CDR2 ANQGSEA. In DNA, the CDR3 is TGCAGCGCCTTCAGAGAAGGGCACGGCGGGGAGCTGTTTTTT. Its translation: CSAFREGHGGELFF.

The chain links TRBV24-1 to TRBJ2-7, with a possible D match to TRBD1 (5 bases). CDR3 length equals 16 residues. Germline CDR1 is KGHDR and CDR2 is SFDVKD. V lost 0 bases, J lost 0 bases, and 11 bases lay in between. CDR3 bases: TGTGCCACCAGTGATTTGCCCAGACAGATCTCCTACGAGCAGTACTTC. This gives the protein CATSDLPRQISYEQYF.

The genes are TRBV10-3 and TRBJ2-7; D might be TRBD2 (6 bases). The CDR3 is made up of 16 amino acids. Germline assignment: CDR1 ENHRY and CDR2 SYGVKD. V lost 2 bases and J 0 bases, leaving 14 bases between the germline ends. The CDR3 spells CAISESGGTSSYEQYF. As DNA, the CDR3 is TGTGCCATCAGTGAGAGCGGAGGGACCAGCTCCTACGAGCAGTACTTC.

The rearrangement joins TRBV10-3 to TRBJ2-3; 10 bases are a match to TRBD1. The CDR3 has 15 residues. The germline gives CDR1 ENHRY, CDR2 SYGVKD. The trim removed 6 bases at V and 0 bases at J, leaving 3 bases unmatched. The CDR3 sequence: CAIRGDRGSTDTQYF. Written as DNA, the CDR3 is TGTGCCATCAGAGGGGACAGGGGTAGCACAGATACGCAGTATTTT.

The chain employs TRBV5-1 and TRBJ1-6; no firm D call. Germline CDR1 is SGHRS and CDR2 is YFSETQ. CDR3 length equals 14 residues. The V end was cut by 0 bases, the J end by 10 bases, with 11 bases between. In nucleotides, the CDR3 is TGCGCCAGCAGCTTGGATGGGTCTGGCTCACCCCTCCACTTT. Protein: CASSLDGSGSPLHF. The complete variable domain, with remaining parts taken from reference TRBV5-1 and TRBJ1-6, reads KAGVTQTPRYLIKTRGQQVTLSCSPISGHRSVSWYQQTPGQGLQFLFEYFSETQRNKGNFPGRFSGRQFSNSRSEMNVSTLELGDSALYLCASSLDGSGSPLHFGNGTRLTVT.

The J gene is TRBJ1-1, the V gene TRBV4-1; D perhaps matches TRBD1 (5 bases). Germline assignment: CDR1 MGHRA and CDR2 YSYEKL. V lost 3 bases to trimming and J lost 0 bases, with 8 bases between them. This CDR3 spans 14 amino acids. CDR3 nucleotide sequence: TGCGCCAGCAGCCACCAGGGAATGAACACTGAAGCTTTCTTT. Translating it yields CASSHQGMNTEAFF.

The chain combines TRBV9 with TRBJ1-5; D unresolved. Trimming stripped 0 bases from V and 7 bases from J, with 8 bases between. This CDR3 spans 13 amino acids. Germline V gene lookup returns CDR1 SGDLS and CDR2 YYNGEE. CDR3 nucleotides: TGTGCCAGCAGCGTAGATATTAGGCAGCCCCAGCATTTT. It is translated as CASSVDIRQPQHF.

The V gene is TRBV19, the J gene TRBJ1-5; no clear D. This CDR3 is built from 15 residues. Germline CDR1 reads LNHDA; CDR2 reads SQIVND (reference sequence). Deletions cut 5 bases from V and 3 bases from J, with 14 bases between. CDR3: CASSPPGSFNQPQHF. The DNA for the CDR3 is TGTGCCAGTAGTCCACCGGGATCTTTCAATCAGCCCCAGCATTTT.

The chain combines TRBV7-2 with TRBJ2-7, with 11 bases matching TRBD1. Germline V gene data show CDR1 as SGHTA and CDR2 as FQGNSA. The ends lost 0 bases at V and 6 bases at J; junction bases unmatched: 10. CDR3 size: 17 residues. The CDR3 sequence: CASSLAKYGDRGIEQYF. CDR3 nucleotides: TGTGCCAGCAGCTTAGCGAAGTACGGGGACAGGGGGATCGAGCAGTACTTC.

The genes are TRBV18 and TRBJ2-1; D not certain. Trimming pared 0 bases from V and 9 bases from J, leaving 6 bases between. The CDR3 contains 12 residues. Germline-derived CDR1 and CDR2 are KGHSH and LQKENI. CDR3 sequence: CASSPPNGEQFF. The CDR3 region has the DNA TGTGCCAGCTCACCACCCAATGGTGAGCAGTTCTTC. Supplemented by reference TRBV18 and TRBJ2-1, the full variable domain reads NAGVMQNPRHLVRRRGQEARLRCSPMKGHSHVYWYRQLPEEGLKFMVYLQKENIIDESGMPKERFSAEFPKEGPSILRIQQVVRGDSAAYFCASSPPNGEQFFGPGTRLTVL.

The chain employs TRBV4-1 and TRBJ1-2; 9 nucleotides align to TRBD1. This CDR3 has 18 residues. V shed 1 base, J shed 2 bases, and the junction held 11 bases outside the gene matches. Germline V gives CDR1 MGHRA, CDR2 YSYEKL. This CDR3 reads CASSQVPLPDRGNYGYTF. The CDR3 nucleotides read TGCGCCAGCAGCCAAGTACCCCTACCGGACAGGGGCAACTATGGCTACACCTTC.

The rearrangement uses TRBV5-1 and TRBJ1-4; D call uncertain. The CDR3 spans 13 residues. Per the germline V gene, CDR1 is SGHRS and CDR2 is YFSETQ. The ends were cut back, 3 bases at V and 4 bases at J, with 7 bases in the middle. The DNA of the CDR3 is TGCGCCAGCAGCTCGAATTTTAATGAAAAACTGTTTTTT. Its protein is CASSSNFNEKLFF.

The rearrangement joins TRBV7-2 to TRBJ2-5; the D gene is possibly TRBD2 (6 bases). Trimming left V 1 base short and J 5 bases short, with 14 bases between. This CDR3 contains 15 residues. Germline lookup yields CDR1 SGHTA and CDR2 FQGNSA. The CDR3, as DNA: TGTGCCAGCAGCTTAGACGGGAGCGGAGGTGAGACCCAGTACTTC. The encoded protein is CASSLDGSGGETQYF.

This chain uses TRBV7-8 with TRBJ2-2; 7 positions match TRBD1. With 4 bases clipped from V and 5 bases from J, the junction kept 1 base outside the gene matches. Germline V lookup: CDR1 SGHVS, CDR2 FQNEAQ. The CDR3 consists of 13 residues. CDR3 nucleotide sequence: TGTGCCAGCAGCTCACAGGGGACCGGGGAGCTGTTTTTT. Translated: CASSSQGTGELFF.

V usage is TRBV28 and J usage is TRBJ2-3; TRBD2 matches at 8 bases. Looked up from germline, CDR1 is MDHEN and CDR2 is SYDVKM. Trimming removed 7 bases from V and 2 bases from J; junction bases left unmatched: 8. The CDR3 is made up of 15 amino acids. Written as DNA, the CDR3 is TGTGCCAGCACCCCACGGGGGGGGCTCACAGATACGCAGTATTTT. Translating it yields CASTPRGGLTDTQYF.

The rearrangement uses TRBV9 and TRBJ2-3; D uncertain. The V gene lost 4 bases and the J gene lost 3 bases, with 3 bases spanning the gap. Germline CDR1 reads SGDLS; CDR2 reads YYNGEE. The CDR3 is made up of 11 amino acids. The CDR3: CASSSTDTQYF. CDR3 DNA: TGTGCCAGCAGCTCTACAGATACGCAGTATTTT.

V gene TRBV7-9 combines with J gene TRBJ1-6; tentatively, D is TRBD1 (5 bases). CDR3 length: 16 residues. Between the trimmed V and J ends, which lost 1 base and 7 bases, there was a span of 14 bases. CDR1 is SEHNR and CDR2 is FQNEAQ in the germline V gene (reference sequence). The CDR3 sequence is CASSLVAGHTNSPLHF. CDR3 bases: TGTGCCAGCAGCTTAGTAGCGGGGCACACCAATTCACCCCTCCACTTT.

The chain couples TRBV19 to TRBJ2-1, with 7 bases fitting TRBD2. Germline V gene lookup returns CDR1 LNHDA and CDR2 SQIVND (reference sequence). The CDR3 totals 17 residues. J gave up 1 base and V 7 bases, and 13 bases lay outside the gene matches. CDR3 sequence reads: CASIGVQPGGSYNEQFF. Here the CDR3 DNA reads TGTGCCAGTATTGGGGTACAACCGGGGGGATCCTACAATGAGCAGTTCTTC.

V is TRBV19 and J is TRBJ1-3; 9 nucleotides agree with TRBD1. The CDR3 contains 15 residues. Germline CDR1 is LNHDA and CDR2 is SQIVND (reference sequence). The V gene end was trimmed by 5 bases and the J gene end by 2 bases; junction bases not matched to a gene: 4. For the CDR3, the DNA is TGTGCCAGTAGTTCCCGGACAGGGGCTGGAAACACCATATATTTT. Translated: CASSSRTGAGNTIYF.

The gene calls are TRBV9 and TRBJ2-1; the match to TRBD2 covers 9 bases. V lost 3 bases and J lost 2; bases outside the gene matches: 12. Germline CDR1 SGDLS, CDR2 YYNGEE. The CDR3 has 18 residues. The CDR3 DNA reads TGTGCCAGCAGCGCCGAACCGGGACTAGCCCTTACCTACAATGAGCAGTTCTTC. This sequence encodes CASSAEPGLALTYNEQFF. Full variable domain (rest looked up from reference TRBV9 and TRBJ2-1): DSGVTQTPKHLITATGQRVTLRCSPRSGDLSVYWYQQSLDQGLQFLIQYYNGEERAKGNILERFSAQQFPDLHSELNLSSLELGDSALYFCASSAEPGLALTYNEQFFGPGTRLTVL.

The chain recombines TRBV3-1 (or the pseudogene TRBV3-2) with TRBJ2-3, with TRBD2 as a possible D gene (6 bases). V lost 0 bases, J lost 3 bases, and 16 bases lay in between. CDR3 size: 17 residues. Germline loops: CDR1 LGHDT, CDR2 YNNKEL (reference sequence). CDR3 nucleotides: TGTGCCAGCAGCCAAGATCAGGGTCTGGAGGGTACAGATACGCAGTATTTT. Protein: CASSQDQGLEGTDTQYF.